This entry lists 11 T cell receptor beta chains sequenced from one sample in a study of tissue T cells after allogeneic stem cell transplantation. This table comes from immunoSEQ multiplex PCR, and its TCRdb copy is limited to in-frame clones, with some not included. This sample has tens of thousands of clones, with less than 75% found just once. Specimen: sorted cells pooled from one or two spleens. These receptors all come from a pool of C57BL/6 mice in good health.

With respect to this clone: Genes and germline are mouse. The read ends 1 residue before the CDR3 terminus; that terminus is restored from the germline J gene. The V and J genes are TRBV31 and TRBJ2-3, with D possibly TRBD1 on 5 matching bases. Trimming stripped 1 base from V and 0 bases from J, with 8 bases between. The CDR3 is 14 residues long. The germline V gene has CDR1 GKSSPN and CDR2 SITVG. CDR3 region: CAWSRTPSAETLYF. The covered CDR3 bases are TGTGCCTGGAGTCGGACACCTAGTGCAGAAACGCTGTAT. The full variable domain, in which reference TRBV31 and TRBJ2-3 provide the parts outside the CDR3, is AQTIHQWPVAEIKAVGSPLSLGCTIKGKSSPNLYWYWQATGGTLQQLFYSITVGQVESVVQLNLSASRPKDDQFILSTEKLLLSHSGFYLCAWSRTPSAETLYFGSGTRLTVL.

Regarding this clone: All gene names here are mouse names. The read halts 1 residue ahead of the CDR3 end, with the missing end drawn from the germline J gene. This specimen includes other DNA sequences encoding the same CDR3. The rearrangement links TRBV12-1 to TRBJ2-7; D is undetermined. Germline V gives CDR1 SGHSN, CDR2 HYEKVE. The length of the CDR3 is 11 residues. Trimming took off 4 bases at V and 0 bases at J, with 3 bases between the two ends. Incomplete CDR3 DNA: TGTGCCAGCTCCCTCTCCTATGAACAGTAC. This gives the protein CASSLSYEQY. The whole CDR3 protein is CASSLSYEQYF.

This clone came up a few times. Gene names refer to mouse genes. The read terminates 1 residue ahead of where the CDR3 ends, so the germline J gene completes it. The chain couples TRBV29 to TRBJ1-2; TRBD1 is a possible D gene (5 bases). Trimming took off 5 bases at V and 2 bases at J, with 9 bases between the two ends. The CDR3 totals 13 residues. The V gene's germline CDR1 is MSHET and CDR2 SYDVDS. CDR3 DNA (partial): TGTGCTAGCAGTCCGGGGCGGAACTCCGACTACACC. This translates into CASSPGRNSDYT. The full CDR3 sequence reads CASSPGRNSDYTF.

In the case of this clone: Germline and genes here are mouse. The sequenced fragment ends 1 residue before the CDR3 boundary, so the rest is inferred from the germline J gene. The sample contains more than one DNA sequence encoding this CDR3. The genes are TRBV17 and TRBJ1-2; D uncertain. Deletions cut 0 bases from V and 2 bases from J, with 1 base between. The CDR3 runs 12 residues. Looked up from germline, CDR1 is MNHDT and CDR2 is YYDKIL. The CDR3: CASSRDNSDYTF. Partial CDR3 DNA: TGTGCTAGCAGTAGAGACAACTCCGACTACACC.

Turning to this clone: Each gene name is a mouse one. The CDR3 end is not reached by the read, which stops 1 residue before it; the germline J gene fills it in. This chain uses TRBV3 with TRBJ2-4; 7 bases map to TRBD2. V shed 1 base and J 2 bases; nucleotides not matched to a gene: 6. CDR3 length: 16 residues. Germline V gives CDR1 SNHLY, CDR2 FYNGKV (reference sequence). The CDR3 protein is CASSLVLGGTQNTLYF. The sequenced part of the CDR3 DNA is TGTGCCAGCAGCTTAGTATTGGGGGGAACTCAAAACACCTTGTAC.

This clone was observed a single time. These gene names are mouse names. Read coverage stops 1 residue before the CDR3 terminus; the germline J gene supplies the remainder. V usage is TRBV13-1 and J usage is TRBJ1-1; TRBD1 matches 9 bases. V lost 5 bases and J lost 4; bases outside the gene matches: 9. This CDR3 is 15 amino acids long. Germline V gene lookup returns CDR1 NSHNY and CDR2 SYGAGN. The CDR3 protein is CASRAKQGARTEVFF. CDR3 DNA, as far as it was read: TGTGCCAGCAGGGCTAAACAGGGGGCTCGCACAGAAGTCTTC.

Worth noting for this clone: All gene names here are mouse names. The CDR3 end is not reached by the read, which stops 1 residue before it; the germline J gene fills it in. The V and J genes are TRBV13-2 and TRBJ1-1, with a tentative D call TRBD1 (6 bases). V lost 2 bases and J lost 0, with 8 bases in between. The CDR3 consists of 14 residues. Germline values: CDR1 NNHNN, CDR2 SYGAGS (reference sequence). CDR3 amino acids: CASGDRDKNTEVFF. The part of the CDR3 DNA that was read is TGTGCCAGCGGTGACCGGGACAAGAACACAGAAGTCTTC.

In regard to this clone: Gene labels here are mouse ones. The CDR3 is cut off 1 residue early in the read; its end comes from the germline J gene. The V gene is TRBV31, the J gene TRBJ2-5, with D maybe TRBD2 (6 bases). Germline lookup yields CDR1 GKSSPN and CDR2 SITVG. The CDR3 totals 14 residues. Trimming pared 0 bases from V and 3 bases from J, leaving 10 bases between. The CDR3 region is CAWSLEGTQDTQYF. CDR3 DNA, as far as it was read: TGTGCCTGGAGTCTAGAGGGGACTCAAGACACCCAGTAC. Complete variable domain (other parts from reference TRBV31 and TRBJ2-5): AQTIHQWPVAEIKAVGSPLSLGCTIKGKSSPNLYWYWQATGGTLQQLFYSITVGQVESVVQLNLSASRPKDDQFILSTEKLLLSHSGFYLCAWSLEGTQDTQYFGPGTRLLVL.

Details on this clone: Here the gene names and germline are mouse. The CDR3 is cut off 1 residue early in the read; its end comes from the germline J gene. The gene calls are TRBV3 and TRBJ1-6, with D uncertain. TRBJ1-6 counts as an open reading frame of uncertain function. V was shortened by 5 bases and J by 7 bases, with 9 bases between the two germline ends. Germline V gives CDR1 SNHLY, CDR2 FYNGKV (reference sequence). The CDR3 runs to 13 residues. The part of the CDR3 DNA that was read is TGTGCCAGCAGCCGGACGGGGAATTCGCCCCTCTAC. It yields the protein CASSRTGNSPLY. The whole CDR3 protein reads CASSRTGNSPLYF.

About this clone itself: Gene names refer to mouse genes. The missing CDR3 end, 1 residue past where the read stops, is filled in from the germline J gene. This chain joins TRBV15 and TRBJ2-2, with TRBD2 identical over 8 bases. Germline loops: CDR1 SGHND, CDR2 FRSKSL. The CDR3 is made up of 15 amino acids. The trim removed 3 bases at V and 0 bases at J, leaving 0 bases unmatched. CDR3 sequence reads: CASSLGLANTGQLYF. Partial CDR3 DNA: TGTGCCAGCAGTTTGGGACTGGCAAACACCGGGCAGCTCTAC.

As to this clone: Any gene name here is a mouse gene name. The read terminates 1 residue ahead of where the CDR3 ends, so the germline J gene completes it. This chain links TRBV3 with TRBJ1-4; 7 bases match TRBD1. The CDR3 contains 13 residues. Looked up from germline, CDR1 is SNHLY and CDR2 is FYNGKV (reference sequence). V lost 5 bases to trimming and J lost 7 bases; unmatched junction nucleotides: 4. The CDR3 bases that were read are TGTGCCAGCAGCACAGGGGCGGGCGAAAGATTATTT. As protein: CASSTGAGERLF. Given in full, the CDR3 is CASSTGAGERLFF.